This entry lists 16 T cell receptor beta chains sequenced from one sample in a study of T cells in Graves' hyperthyroidism and ophthalmopathy. Amplified TCR beta CDR3 regions came from RNA transcripts. With the HTBI primer set, the TCR CDR3 went through a first round of RT-PCR. TCRdb reprocessed the multiplex PCR reads via MiXCR and lists one record per CDR3 protein. The table has some 500,000 distinct CDR3 sequences, under 15% seen once. Sample: blood. The receptors stem from a woman between 18 and 29 years old with Graves' hyperthyroidism.

This clonotype came up many times. The chain uses TRBV9 and TRBJ1-3; TRBD1 matches 7 bases. CDR1 and CDR2 from the germline V gene are SGDLS and YYNGEE. Trimming at V came to 4 bases and at J to 3 bases, leaving 7 bases not matched to a gene. This CDR3 has 15 amino acids. The CDR3 nucleotides are TGTGCCAGCAGCCCGGAGGGGGCCGTTGGAAACACCATATATTTT. The encoded protein is CASSPEGAVGNTIYF.

In this sample, this clonotype turned up many times. This rearrangement joins TRBV10-3 to TRBJ2-2, with 10 bases fitting TRBD1. V lost 4 bases to trimming and J lost 3 bases; unmatched junction nucleotides: 5. Germline CDR1 ENHRY, CDR2 SYGVKD. There are 16 residues in the CDR3. The CDR3: CAISVPGTGDTGELFF. The DNA of the CDR3 is TGTGCCATCAGTGTCCCCGGGACAGGGGACACCGGGGAGCTGTTTTTT.

This clonotype was recorded at least ten times. The rearrangement joins TRBV19 to TRBJ2-2, with 10 bases aligning to TRBD2. Germline lookup yields CDR1 LNHDA and CDR2 SQIVND (reference sequence). The length of the CDR3 is 15 residues. Unmatched junction bases numbered 1, after V lost 5 bases and J lost 1 base. The CDR3 DNA follows: TGTGCCAGTAGTGGACTAGCGGAGAACACCGGGGAGCTGTTTTTT. It is translated as CASSGLAENTGELFF.

This clonotype was recorded at least ten times. This chain links TRBV19 with TRBJ1-2; 9 bases match TRBD1. J was trimmed by 8 bases and V by 5 bases; bases with no gene match: 12. Germline CDR1 and CDR2: LNHDA and SQIVND (reference sequence). The CDR3 has 15 amino acids. CDR3 residues: CASSPTGTGFGGYTF. The CDR3 DNA sequence: TGTGCCAGTAGTCCCACCGGGACAGGGTTCGGGGGCTACACCTTC.

The table lists this clonotype with a few counts. The chain is built from TRBV4-1 and TRBJ1-5; 10 bases fit TRBD1. Trimming at V came to 4 bases and at J to 6 bases, leaving 12 bases not matched to a gene. CDR1 is MGHRA and CDR2 is YSYEKL in the germline V gene. CDR3 size: 17 residues. The CDR3 loop is CASSPLTGGTSGQPQHF. The CDR3 coding sequence is TGCGCCAGCAGCCCCTTGACAGGGGGCACTTCGGGTCAGCCCCAGCATTTT.

In nucleotides, the CDR3 is TGTGCCAGCAGCTTCAGACATGGCGGCTACACCTTC. This sequence encodes CASSFRHGGYTF. The chain joins TRBV9 to TRBJ1-2; no firm D call. The CDR3 has 12 amino acids. The V end lost 4 bases, the J end lost 8 bases, and 12 bases lay between the germline ends. Germline-derived CDR1 and CDR2 are SGDLS and YYNGEE.

This clonotype was counted many times. The chain has TRBV11-2 and TRBJ1-2; 7 bases match TRBD1. Germline CDR1 and CDR2: SGHAT and FQNNGV. This CDR3 has 14 residues. J lost 4 bases, V lost 6 bases, and 8 bases had no gene match. The CDR3, as DNA: TGTGCCAGCAGTAACGATGGGACAGTCTATGGCTACACCTTC. It specifies CASSNDGTVYGYTF.

The chain links TRBV20-1 to TRBJ2-7; perhaps TRBD2 as D (6 bases). Deletions cut 5 bases from V and 3 bases from J, with 23 bases between. This CDR3 contains 16 residues. Germline CDR1 is DFQATT and CDR2 is SNEGSKA (reference sequence). CDR3 sequence: CSAGGTPSTNIYEQYF. The CDR3 DNA is TGCAGTGCTGGAGGGACCCCCAGTACAAACATCTACGAGCAGTACTTC.

The sample holds many counts of this clonotype. The rearrangement joins TRBV7-2 to TRBJ1-2; 10 nucleotides line up with TRBD1. V lost 6 bases to trimming and J lost 7 bases; unmatched junction nucleotides: 11. The CDR3 covers 15 residues. Germline lookup yields CDR1 SGHTA and CDR2 FQGNSA. The CDR3 DNA sequence: TGTGCCAGCAGGATTTTTATGGACAGGGGGGGTGGCTACACCTTC. This sequence encodes CASRIFMDRGGGYTF.

The sample holds many counts of this clonotype. The genes are TRBV2 and TRBJ2-1; TRBD2 aligns across 12 bases. The CDR3 runs to 15 residues. The V gene's germline CDR1 is SNHLY and CDR2 FYNNEI. V was pared by 6 bases and J by 5 bases, with 5 bases of the junction left unmatched. CDR3 nucleotide sequence: TGTGCCAGCAGGGTACTAGCGGGAGGCCACAATGAGCAGTTCTTC. It specifies CASRVLAGGHNEQFF.

V gene TRBV4-1 combines with J gene TRBJ2-7; D is perhaps TRBD1 (5 bases). This CDR3 is built from 16 residues. V shed 4 bases and J shed 2 bases, with 18 bases lying between them. Per germline, CDR1 MGHRA and CDR2 YSYEKL. In DNA, the CDR3 is TGCGCCAGCAGCCTCCAGCCTCCCGACAGAGCCTACGAGCAGTACTTC. It is translated as CASSLQPPDRAYEQYF.

This clonotype was recorded at least ten times. The rearrangement links TRBV12-3 or TRBV12-4 to TRBJ1-5; D not certain. The ends were cut back, 2 bases at V and 6 bases at J, with 2 bases in the middle. The CDR3 runs 11 residues. CDR3: CASSLSQPQHF. The CDR3 DNA follows: TGTGCCAGCAGTTTAAGTCAGCCCCAGCATTTT.

This clonotype appeared a few times. The gene calls are TRBV5-1 and TRBJ1-2; 7 nucleotides agree with TRBD1. Germline values: CDR1 SGHRS, CDR2 YFSETQ. CDR3 length equals 13 residues. The V gene end was trimmed by 0 bases and the J gene end by 8 bases; junction bases not matched to a gene: 4. CDR3 DNA sequence: TGCGCCAGCAGCTTGGAGACAGGGTTCGGCTACACCTTC. This translates into CASSLETGFGYTF.

This clonotype was detected ten times or more. This rearrangement joins TRBV12-3 or TRBV12-4 to TRBJ2-3; D gene uncertain. The germline V and J ends were trimmed by 7 bases and 1 base, with 3 bases remaining between them. The CDR3 is made up of 11 amino acids. Here the CDR3 DNA reads TGTGCCAGCACGGGCACAGATACGCAGTATTTT. Translation: CASTGTDTQYF.

As concerns this clonotype: A much larger clone differs from this one at a single base, so this may be a read error. The chain employs TRBV11-2 and TRBJ2-2; D gene unclear. Germline assignment: CDR1 SGHAT and CDR2 FQNNGV. The CDR3 consists of 15 residues. Trimming removed 3 bases at V and 4 bases at J, with 12 bases between. CDR3 region: CASSFGDGSTGELFF. The CDR3 DNA sequence: TGTGCCAGCAGCTTCGGAGACGGGTCCACCGGGGAGCTGTTTTTT. The full variable domain, its missing parts supplied by reference TRBV11-2 and TRBJ2-2, is EAGVAQSPRYKIIEKRQSVAFWCNPISGHATLYWYQQILGQGPKLLIQFQNNGVVDDSQLPKDRFSAERLKGVDSTLKIQPAKLEDSAVYLCASSFGDGSTGELFFGEGSRLTVL.

Ten or more counts support this clonotype. The J gene is TRBJ2-7, the V gene TRBV6-1; D is perhaps TRBD2 (5 bases). The V gene's germline CDR1 is MNHNS and CDR2 SASEGT. This CDR3 has 14 residues. Trimming pared 8 bases from V and 3 bases from J, leaving 17 bases between. In DNA form, the CDR3 reads TGTGCCAGCGGACTGCCTAGAGCCGACTACGAGCAGTACTTC. Translated: CASGLPRADYEQYF.